This T cell receptor (beta chain) was identified during a study of blood T cells in healthy people across ages (dated by TCRdb to about 2015). Study-level background: In model experiments, template switching captured about one uniquely barcoded TCR beta cDNA molecule for every two T cells. The study measured age-related changes in TCR beta repertoire diversity using deep sequencing normalized with unique cDNA molecular identifiers. Donors were grouped into four age groups: young (average 16 years), middle-aged (39), aged (over 55) and long-lived (around 82). Donors of different ages were randomly distributed across sequencing lanes to avoid experimental bias. The study analyzed two additional independent replicas of 1 million unique cDNA reads from the same blood draw for two donors, one aged 18 to 30 and one aged 80 or older.

The CDR3 holds 15 amino acids from the cysteine to the phenylalanine. Of all the DNA, just the CDR3 is kept, 45 bases in frame from base 1. Ends trimmed: V by 3 bases, J by 5 bases; bases unmatched to a gene: 10. The study at large found these results: Bulk unsorted PBMC profiling prevented conclusive comparison of naive and antigen-experienced compartments. Because the CMV infection status of the donors was unknown, age-related changes in expanded clonotypes may potentially have been confounded. Estimates of total diversity from one million sequenced T cells were regarded as lower bounds and underestimates. Compared with the aged group, the long-lived group had more naive CD4+ T cells, fewer expanded clones and increased TCR diversity, suggesting age selection. As age increased, observed TCR beta diversity per million T cells dropped in a roughly linear way, and a significant reduction was already evident by age 40. The percentage of naive T cells measured by flow cytometry correlated strongly with observed TCR beta diversity.

A word on this clonotype: Its antigen target is currently unknown. No clone much larger than this one lies a single base away; base qualities are absent.

The roughly 39 donors, aged about 6 to 95 years, were systemically healthy Caucasian individuals from Russia. Roughly 11 milliliters of peripheral blood were drawn from each donor into EDTA-treated Vacutainer tubes. Ficoll-Paque density-gradient centrifugation was used to isolate PBMCs, with at least 6.5 million obtained per sample. Trizol reagent was used to extract total RNA from PBMCs, with at least 6 micrograms per sample. Naive CD45RAhigh/CD27high T cell percentages were measured by flow cytometry on a PBMC aliquot from every donor. The library was built by means of 5' RACE. The listed sequencing device is Illumina HiSeq 2500. The second PCR ran for about 6 to 12 cycles and used a J-beta primer mix along with a sample-barcoded 5' primer. A template-switch 5' adaptor carrying 12 random nucleotides introduced a unique molecular identifier onto each TCR beta cDNA molecule. Each sample yielded at least 2.5 million CDR3-containing paired-end reads. All of the RNA was converted into first-strand cDNA using the Mint cDNA synthesis kit, with a TRBC-specific oligonucleotide serving as the primer. All cDNA was treated with uracil-DNA glycosylase and then went through a first 18-cycle PCR with the universal primers M1SS and BC2_uni_R. The paper's data handling went like this. For normalization, 1 million high-quality reads were randomly selected from each sample, with every read carrying a distinct molecular identifier. Reads with shared molecular identifiers were discarded instead of being binned into consensus sequences. MiTCR, set to a Q25 quality threshold and the strictest error-elimination algorithm, was used for CDR3 identification, clonotype clustering and error correction. A nonparametric unseen species model with Euler transformation was used to estimate lower-bound total TCR beta diversity. TCRdb reprocessed the public reads (quality trimming at Q25 with fastp, clone calling with MiXCR) and kept in-frame beta chains. Rows are unified per CDR3 protein, each entry keeping the most common DNA and genes. The V and J calls here are based on TCRdb, not the publication. The sample table shows some 640,000 distinct CDR3 sequences, and roughly 31% are seen once. The ten largest account for around 16% of the sample.

The sequence came from a woman of 80 years or more in good health. The chain links TRBV12-3 or TRBV12-4 with TRBJ2-7, with TRBD1 matching 7 junction bases. Sequencing was done on a sample of blood. CDR3 loop: CASSLRGRRSNEQYF. The bases read TGTGCCAGCAGTTTGAGGGGGCGAAGGTCAAACGAGCAGTACTTC.